One and the same sample provided the 15 T cell receptor beta chains below, sequenced in a study of T cells after yellow fever vaccination. A single record per CDR3 protein comes from TCRdb applying MiXCR to the 5' RACE reads. This repertoire shows some 390,000 distinct CDR3 sequences, 15% to 20% found once; its top ten account for 15% to 20%. Sequencing used PBMCs, obtained before the yellow fever booster vaccination. The receptors here all came from a man between 18 and 35 years old who received the YFV17D yellow fever vaccine.

At least ten counts were recorded for this clonotype. In DNA form, the CDR3 reads TGCGCCAGCAGCCGTGACAGGGTTAACACTGAAGCTTTCTTT. As protein: CASSRDRVNTEAFF. The chain recombines TRBV5-1 with TRBJ1-1; 7 bases line up with TRBD1. Germline CDR1 reads SGHRS; CDR2 reads YFSETQ. This CDR3 is built from 14 residues. V dropped 4 bases and J dropped 2; count of bases not matched to a gene: 5. Full variable domain (remainder filled in from reference TRBV5-1 and TRBJ1-1): KAGVTQTPRYLIKTRGQQVTLSCSPISGHRSVSWYQQTPGQGLQFLFEYFSETQRNKGNFPGRFSGRQFSNSRSEMNVSTLELGDSALYLCASSRDRVNTEAFFGQGTRLTVV.

This clonotype was observed many times. This rearrangement joins TRBV24-1 to TRBJ2-3; 9 nucleotides match TRBD2. With 4 bases clipped from V and 0 bases from J, the junction kept 1 base outside the gene matches. Germline values: CDR1 KGHDR, CDR2 SFDVKD. The CDR3 loop spans 15 amino acids. The DNA of the CDR3 is TGTGCCACCAGTGAAACTAGCGGGAGCACAGATACGCAGTATTTT. Translating gives CATSETSGSTDTQYF.

This clonotype has just a few counts. This chain joins TRBV20-1 and TRBJ1-4; 10 bases are shared with TRBD1. Germline assignment: CDR1 DFQATT and CDR2 SNEGSKA (reference sequence). J lost 4 bases, V lost 0 bases, and 8 bases had no gene match. The CDR3 contains 17 residues. The CDR3 nucleotides are TGCAGTGCTAGAGATTTGGGACAGGGGATTGGTAATGAAAAACTGTTTTTT. Translation: CSARDLGQGIGNEKLFF.

This chain joins TRBV5-1 and TRBJ1-2, with D hard to call. The germline gives CDR1 SGHRS, CDR2 YFSETQ. The CDR3 runs to 19 residues. Trimming pared 2 bases from V and 3 bases from J, leaving 26 bases between. The CDR3 is CASSFKRRLHWTRHYGYTF. As DNA, the CDR3 is TGCGCCAGCAGCTTCAAGCGACGCCTCCACTGGACCCGTCACTATGGCTACACCTTC.

Many counts were recorded for this clonotype. The V gene is TRBV27, the J gene TRBJ1-5, with 8 bases aligning to TRBD1. CDR3 length: 13 residues. The germline V gene encodes CDR1 MNHEY and CDR2 SMNVEV (reference sequence). J gave up 6 bases and V 5 bases, and 3 bases lay outside the gene matches. CDR3 coding DNA: TGTGCCAGCAGTGGAACAGGGGGTCAGCCCCAGCATTTT. It translates to CASSGTGGQPQHF.

There are a few counts of this clonotype. This rearrangement joins TRBV4-3 to TRBJ2-7; TRBD2 matches 10 bases. V dropped 0 bases and J dropped 7; count of bases not matched to a gene: 6. The CDR3 runs 15 residues. The germline gives CDR1 LGHNA, CDR2 YSLEER. The CDR3 DNA is TGCGCCAGCAGCCAAGATTCGGGACTAGCGAATGAGCAGTACTTC. Amino acids: CASSQDSGLANEQYF.

This chain connects TRBV15 to TRBJ1-5; no reliable D call. Trimming removed 0 bases from V and 4 bases from J, with 7 bases in between. The CDR3 extends over 14 amino acids. Germline CDR1 reads LNHNV; CDR2 reads YYDKDF (reference sequence). As DNA, the CDR3 is TGTGCCACCAGCAGAGACAGGATAAATCAGCCCCAGCATTTT. This translates into CATSRDRINQPQHF.

This clonotype occurred a few times. This chain links TRBV5-1 with TRBJ1-1, with D possibly being TRBD1 (6 bases). Looked up from germline, CDR1 is SGHRS and CDR2 is YFSETQ. Trimming shortened V by 6 bases and J by 0 bases, and 21 bases separated the two germline ends. The CDR3 has 17 amino acids. CDR3 amino acids: CASNPLGGLQMNTEAFF. In DNA, the CDR3 is TGCGCCAGCAATCCCTTAGGGGGGTTGCAGATGAACACTGAAGCTTTCTTT.

The genes are TRBV11-2 and TRBJ1-2, with TRBD1 matching over 7 bases. J gave up 8 bases and V 6 bases, and 9 bases lay outside the gene matches. This CDR3 is built from 13 residues. Germline V lookup: CDR1 SGHAT, CDR2 FQNNGV. The DNA for the CDR3 is TGTGCCAGCAGATGGAACAGGGGAGGAGGCTACACCTTC. It specifies CASRWNRGGGYTF.

This chain connects TRBV4-1 to TRBJ2-2; TRBD1 agrees at 11 bases. V trimming: 3 bases; J trimming: 5 bases; junction bases outside the gene matches: 5. Germline V gives CDR1 MGHRA, CDR2 YSYEKL. The CDR3 is 16 amino acids. The CDR3 bases are TGCGCCAGCAGCCAGCGGACAGGGGGCGCGACCGGGGAGCTGTTTTTT. Translation: CASSQRTGGATGELFF.

This clonotype was observed a few times. The rearrangement uses TRBV20-1 and TRBJ2-5; D is uncertain. The CDR3 totals 10 residues. Looked up from germline, CDR1 is DFQATT and CDR2 is SNEGSKA (reference sequence). Trimming took 6 bases from V and 3 from J, leaving 5 bases between them. The CDR3 DNA reads as TGCAGTGCCCACGAAGAGACCCAGTACTTC. Amino acids: CSAHEETQYF.

The CDR3 region has the DNA TGCGCCAGCAGCCAAGCATGGGGCCTGGAATCCTACGAGCAGTACTTC. The encoded protein is CASSQAWGLESYEQYF. This chain connects TRBV4-3 to TRBJ2-7; maybe TRBD1 (5 bases). Trimming shortened V by 1 base and J by 1 base, and 14 bases separated the two germline ends. Germline V CDR1 and CDR2: LGHNA, YSLEER. The CDR3 consists of 16 residues.

In its sample, this clonotype was seen a few times. This chain uses TRBV7-9 with TRBJ1-1; 9 nucleotides match TRBD1. Trimming at V came to 7 bases and at J to 0 bases, leaving 6 bases not matched to a gene. Germline CDR1 and CDR2: SEHNR and FQNEAQ (reference sequence). The CDR3 covers 15 residues. This chain's CDR3 is CASILGQGLNTEAFF. The CDR3 nucleotides are TGTGCCAGCATACTCGGACAGGGGTTGAACACTGAAGCTTTCTTT.

V is TRBV7-9 and J is TRBJ2-5; perhaps TRBD2 as D (5 bases). The CDR3 has 12 amino acids. Germline V lookup: CDR1 SEHNR, CDR2 FQNEAQ (reference sequence). V was clipped by 4 bases and J by 7 bases, with 10 bases between them. CDR3 nucleotide sequence: TGTGCCAGCAGCTCGGGAATGGGGACCCAGTACTTC. Amino acids: CASSSGMGTQYF.

This rearrangement joins TRBV6-5 to TRBJ2-7, with 7 bases that match TRBD1. The CDR3 has 13 residues. V lost 2 bases to trimming and J lost 6 bases; unmatched junction nucleotides: 4. CDR1 is MNHEY, CDR2 SVGAGI, per germline. DNA for the CDR3: TGTGCCAGCAGTTACCAGCCAGGGGGCGAGCAGTACTTC. Translating it yields CASSYQPGGEQYF.